This T cell receptor beta chain was sequenced in a study of cytomegalovirus exposure and HLA in healthy donors. After removal of 6 bases from V and 4 bases from J, the junction contained 5 bases not matched to a gene. The CDR3 runs 15 residues. Germline CDR1 and CDR2: SNHLY and FYNNEI. The PCR had 60 Vbeta and 13 Jbeta primers. Only in-frame clones appear in the TCRdb table, and some are missing; sequencing was by immunoSEQ multiplex PCR. The sample consists of more than 85,000 clones, 75% to 90% of them appearing once. V usage is TRBV2 and J usage is TRBJ2-1, with 11 bases that match TRBD2. Sequenced sample: PBMCs. The TCR originated in a man between 25 and 39 years old in good health and CMV-seropositive. DNA of the CDR3: TGTGCCAGCAGACTTCTAGCGGGGGGTTACAATGAGCAGTTCTTC. Its translation: CASRLLAGGYNEQFF. Full variable domain (rest looked up from reference TRBV2 and TRBJ2-1): EPEVTQTPSHQVTQMGQEVILRCVPISNHLYFYWYRQILGQKVEFLVSFYNNEISEKSEIFDDQFSVERPDGSNFTLKIRSTKLEDSAMYFCASRLLAGGYNEQFFGPGTRLTVL.